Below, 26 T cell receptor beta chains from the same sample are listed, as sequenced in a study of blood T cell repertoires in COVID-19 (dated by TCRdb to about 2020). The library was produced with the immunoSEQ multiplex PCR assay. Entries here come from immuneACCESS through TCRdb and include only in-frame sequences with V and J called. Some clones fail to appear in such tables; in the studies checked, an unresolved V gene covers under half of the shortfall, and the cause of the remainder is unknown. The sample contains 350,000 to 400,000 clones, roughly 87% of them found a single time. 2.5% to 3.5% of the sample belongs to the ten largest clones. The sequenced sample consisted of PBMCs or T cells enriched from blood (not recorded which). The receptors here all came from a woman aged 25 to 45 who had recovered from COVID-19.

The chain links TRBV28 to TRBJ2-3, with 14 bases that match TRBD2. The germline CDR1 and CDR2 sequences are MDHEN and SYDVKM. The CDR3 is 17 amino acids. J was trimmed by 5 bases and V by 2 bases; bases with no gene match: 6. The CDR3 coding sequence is TGTGCCAGCAGTTTAGGGACTAGCGGGAGTTTAGGAGATACGCAGTATTTT. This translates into CASSLGTSGSLGDTQYF.

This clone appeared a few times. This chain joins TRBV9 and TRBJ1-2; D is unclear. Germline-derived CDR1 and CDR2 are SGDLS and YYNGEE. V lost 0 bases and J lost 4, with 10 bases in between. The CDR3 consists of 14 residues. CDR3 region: CASSVGLAFYGYTF. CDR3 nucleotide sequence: TGTGCCAGCAGCGTAGGTCTGGCCTTCTATGGCTACACCTTC.

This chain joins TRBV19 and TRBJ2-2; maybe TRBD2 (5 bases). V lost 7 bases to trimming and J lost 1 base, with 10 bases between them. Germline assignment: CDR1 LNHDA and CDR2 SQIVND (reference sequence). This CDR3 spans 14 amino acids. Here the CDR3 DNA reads TGTGCCAGTAAACTGGGGAGGAACACCGGGGAGCTGTTTTTT. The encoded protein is CASKLGRNTGELFF.

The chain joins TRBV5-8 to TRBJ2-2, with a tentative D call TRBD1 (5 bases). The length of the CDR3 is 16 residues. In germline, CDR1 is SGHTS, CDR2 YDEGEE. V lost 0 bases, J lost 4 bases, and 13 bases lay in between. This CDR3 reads CASSLVGVQGTGELFF. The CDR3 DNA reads TGTGCCAGCAGCTTGGTGGGTGTGCAGGGCACCGGGGAGCTGTTTTTT.

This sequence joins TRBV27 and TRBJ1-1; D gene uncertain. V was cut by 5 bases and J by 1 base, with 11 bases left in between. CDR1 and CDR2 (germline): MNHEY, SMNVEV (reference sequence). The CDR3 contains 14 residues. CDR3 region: CASSETNSNTEAFF. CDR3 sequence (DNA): TGTGCCAGCAGTGAAACCAACTCGAACACTGAAGCTTTCTTT.

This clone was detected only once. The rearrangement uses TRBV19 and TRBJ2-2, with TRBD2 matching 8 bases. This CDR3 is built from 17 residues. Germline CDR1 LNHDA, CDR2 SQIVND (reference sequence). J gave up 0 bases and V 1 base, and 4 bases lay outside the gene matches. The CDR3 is CASSIVSGTSNTGELFF. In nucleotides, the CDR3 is TGTGCCAGTAGTATAGTTAGCGGGACCTCGAACACCGGGGAGCTGTTTTTT.

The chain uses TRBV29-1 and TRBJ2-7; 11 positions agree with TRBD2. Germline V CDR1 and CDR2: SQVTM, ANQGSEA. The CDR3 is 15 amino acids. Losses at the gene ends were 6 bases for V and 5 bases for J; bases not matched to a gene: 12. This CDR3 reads CSVRLGLAELDEQYF. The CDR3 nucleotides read TGCAGCGTGCGCCTGGGACTAGCGGAGCTGGACGAGCAGTACTTC.

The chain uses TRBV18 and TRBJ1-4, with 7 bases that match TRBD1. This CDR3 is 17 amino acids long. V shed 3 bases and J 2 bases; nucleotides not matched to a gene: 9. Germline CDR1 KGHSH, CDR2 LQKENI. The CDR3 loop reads CASSPSGQGVTNEKLFF. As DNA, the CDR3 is TGTGCCAGCTCACCCTCGGGGCAGGGGGTTACTAATGAAAAACTGTTTTTT. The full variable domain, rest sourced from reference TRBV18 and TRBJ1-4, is NAGVMQNPRHLVRRRGQEARLRCSPMKGHSHVYWYRQLPEEGLKFMVYLQKENIIDESGMPKERFSAEFPKEGPSILRIQQVVRGDSAAYFCASSPSGQGVTNEKLFFGSGTQLSVL.

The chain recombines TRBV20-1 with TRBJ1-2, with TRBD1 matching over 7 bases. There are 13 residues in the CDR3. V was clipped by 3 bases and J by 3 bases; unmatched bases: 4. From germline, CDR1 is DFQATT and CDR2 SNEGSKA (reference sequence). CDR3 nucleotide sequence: TGCAGTGCTAGTTCCCAGGGGGACTATGGCTACACCTTC. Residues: CSASSQGDYGYTF.

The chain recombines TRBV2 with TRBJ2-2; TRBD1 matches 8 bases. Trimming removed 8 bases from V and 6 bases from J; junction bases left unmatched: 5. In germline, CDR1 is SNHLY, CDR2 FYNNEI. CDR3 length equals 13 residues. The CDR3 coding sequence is TGTGCCAGCGTAAACAGGGGGGCCGGGGAGCTGTTTTTT. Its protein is CASVNRGAGELFF.

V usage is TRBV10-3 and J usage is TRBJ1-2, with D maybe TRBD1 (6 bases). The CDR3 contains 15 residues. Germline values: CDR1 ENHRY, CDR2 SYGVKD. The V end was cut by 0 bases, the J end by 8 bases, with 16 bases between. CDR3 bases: TGTGCCATCAGTGAGTCACCGGCAGGGGTCGGCGGCTACACCTTC. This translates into CAISESPAGVGGYTF.

CDR3 in DNA: TGTGCCAGCACCAAGACAGGGGCGGCCTATAATTCACCCCTCCACTTT. Translated: CASTKTGAAYNSPLHF. The chain couples TRBV28 to TRBJ1-6; TRBD1 matches at 8 bases. The CDR3 has 16 residues. J lost 2 bases, V lost 7 bases, and 7 bases had no gene match. Germline V lookup: CDR1 MDHEN, CDR2 SYDVKM.

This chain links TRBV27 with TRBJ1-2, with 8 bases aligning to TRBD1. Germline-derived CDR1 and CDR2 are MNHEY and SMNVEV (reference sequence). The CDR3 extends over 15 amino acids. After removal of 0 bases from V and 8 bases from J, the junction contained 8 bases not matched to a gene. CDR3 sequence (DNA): TGTGCCAGCAGTTTATCCCGGACAGGGCACGCGGGCTACACCTTC. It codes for CASSLSRTGHAGYTF.

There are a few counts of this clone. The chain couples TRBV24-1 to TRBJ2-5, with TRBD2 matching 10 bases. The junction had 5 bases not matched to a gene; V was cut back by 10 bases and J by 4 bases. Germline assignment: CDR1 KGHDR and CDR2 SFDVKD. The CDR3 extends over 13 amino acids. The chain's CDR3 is CATSLAGRETQYF. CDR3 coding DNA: TGTGCCACTTCACTAGCGGGAAGAGAGACCCAGTACTTC.

The CDR3 nucleotides read TGTGCCAGCAGCTTAGGTCTGGGAGGGACTGAAGCTTTCTTT. Encoded protein: CASSLGLGGTEAFF. The rearrangement links TRBV7-8 to TRBJ1-1; no clear D. The germline CDR1 and CDR2 sequences are SGHVS and FQNEAQ. The CDR3 consists of 14 residues. Trimming left V 1 base short and J 5 bases short, with 11 bases between.

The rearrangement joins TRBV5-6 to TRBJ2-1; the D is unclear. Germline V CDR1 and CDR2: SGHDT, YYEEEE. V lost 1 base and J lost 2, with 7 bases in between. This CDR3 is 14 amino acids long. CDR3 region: CASSLYSTYNEQFF. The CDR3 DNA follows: TGTGCCAGCAGCTTGTATAGCACCTACAATGAGCAGTTCTTC.

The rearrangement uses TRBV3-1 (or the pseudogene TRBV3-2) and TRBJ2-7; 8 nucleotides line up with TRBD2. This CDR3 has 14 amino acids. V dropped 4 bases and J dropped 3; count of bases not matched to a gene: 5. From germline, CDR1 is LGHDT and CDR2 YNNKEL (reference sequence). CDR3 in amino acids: CASSPFGTSYEQYF. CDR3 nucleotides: TGTGCCAGCAGCCCCTTTGGGACTAGCTACGAGCAGTACTTC.

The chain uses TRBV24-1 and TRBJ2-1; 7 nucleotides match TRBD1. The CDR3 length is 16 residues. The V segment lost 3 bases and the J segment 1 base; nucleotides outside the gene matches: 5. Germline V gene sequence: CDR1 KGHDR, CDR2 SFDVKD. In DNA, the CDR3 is TGTGCCACCAGTGATACCGGGACAGTATCCTACAATGAGCAGTTCTTC. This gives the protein CATSDTGTVSYNEQFF.

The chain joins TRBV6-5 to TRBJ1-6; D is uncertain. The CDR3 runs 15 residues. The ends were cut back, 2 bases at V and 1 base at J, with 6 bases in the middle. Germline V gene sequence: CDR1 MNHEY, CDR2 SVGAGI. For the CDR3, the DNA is TGTGCCAGCAGTTACCTCGGGTCCTATAATTCACCCCTCCACTTT. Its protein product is CASSYLGSYNSPLHF.

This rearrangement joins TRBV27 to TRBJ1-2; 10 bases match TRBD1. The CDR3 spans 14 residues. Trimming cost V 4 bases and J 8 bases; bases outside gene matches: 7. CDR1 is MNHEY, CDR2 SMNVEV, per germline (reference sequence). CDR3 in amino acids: CASSSRTGGGGYTF. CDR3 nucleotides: TGTGCCAGCAGTTCCCGGACAGGGGGGGGCGGCTACACCTTC.

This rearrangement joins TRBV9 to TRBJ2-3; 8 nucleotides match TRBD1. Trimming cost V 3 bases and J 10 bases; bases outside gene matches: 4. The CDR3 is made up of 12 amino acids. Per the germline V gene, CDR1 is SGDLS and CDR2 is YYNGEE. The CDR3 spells CASSEWTGSQYF. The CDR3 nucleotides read TGTGCCAGCAGCGAGTGGACAGGGTCGCAGTATTTT.

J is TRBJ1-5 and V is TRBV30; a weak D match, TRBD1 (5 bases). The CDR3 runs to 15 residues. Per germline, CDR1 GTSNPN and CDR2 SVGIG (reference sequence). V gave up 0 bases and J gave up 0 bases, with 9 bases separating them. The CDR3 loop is CAWSVGHYSNQPQHF. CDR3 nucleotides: TGTGCCTGGAGTGTGGGGCACTATAGCAATCAGCCCCAGCATTTT.

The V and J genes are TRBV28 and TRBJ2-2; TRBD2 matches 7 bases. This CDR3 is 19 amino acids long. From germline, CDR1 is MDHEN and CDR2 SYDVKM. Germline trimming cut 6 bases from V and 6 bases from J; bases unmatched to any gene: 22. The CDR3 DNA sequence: TGTGCCAGCAGCAAAGAGAAAGCGGGAATCAATTTTGTCTCCGGGGAGCTGTTTTTT. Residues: CASSKEKAGINFVSGELFF.

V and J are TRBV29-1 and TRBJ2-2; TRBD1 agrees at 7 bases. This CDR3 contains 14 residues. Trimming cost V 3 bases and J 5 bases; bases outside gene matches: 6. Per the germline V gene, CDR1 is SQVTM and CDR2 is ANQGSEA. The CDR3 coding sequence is TGCAGCGTTGACCCGGGACAGATGACCGGGGAGCTGTTTTTT. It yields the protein CSVDPGQMTGELFF.

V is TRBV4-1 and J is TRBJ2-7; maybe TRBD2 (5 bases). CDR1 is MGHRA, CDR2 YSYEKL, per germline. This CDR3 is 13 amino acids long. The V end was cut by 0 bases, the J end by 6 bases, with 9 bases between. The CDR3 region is CASSQEREGEQYF. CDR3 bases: TGCGCCAGCAGCCAAGAACGGGAAGGCGAGCAGTACTTC.

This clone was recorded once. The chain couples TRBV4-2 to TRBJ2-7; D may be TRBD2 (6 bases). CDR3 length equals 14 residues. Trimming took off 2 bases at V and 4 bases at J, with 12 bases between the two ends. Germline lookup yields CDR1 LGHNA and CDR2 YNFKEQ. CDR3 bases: TGTGCCAGCAGCCAACCGGGAGCCAATTACGAGCAGTACTTC. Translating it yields CASSQPGANYEQYF.